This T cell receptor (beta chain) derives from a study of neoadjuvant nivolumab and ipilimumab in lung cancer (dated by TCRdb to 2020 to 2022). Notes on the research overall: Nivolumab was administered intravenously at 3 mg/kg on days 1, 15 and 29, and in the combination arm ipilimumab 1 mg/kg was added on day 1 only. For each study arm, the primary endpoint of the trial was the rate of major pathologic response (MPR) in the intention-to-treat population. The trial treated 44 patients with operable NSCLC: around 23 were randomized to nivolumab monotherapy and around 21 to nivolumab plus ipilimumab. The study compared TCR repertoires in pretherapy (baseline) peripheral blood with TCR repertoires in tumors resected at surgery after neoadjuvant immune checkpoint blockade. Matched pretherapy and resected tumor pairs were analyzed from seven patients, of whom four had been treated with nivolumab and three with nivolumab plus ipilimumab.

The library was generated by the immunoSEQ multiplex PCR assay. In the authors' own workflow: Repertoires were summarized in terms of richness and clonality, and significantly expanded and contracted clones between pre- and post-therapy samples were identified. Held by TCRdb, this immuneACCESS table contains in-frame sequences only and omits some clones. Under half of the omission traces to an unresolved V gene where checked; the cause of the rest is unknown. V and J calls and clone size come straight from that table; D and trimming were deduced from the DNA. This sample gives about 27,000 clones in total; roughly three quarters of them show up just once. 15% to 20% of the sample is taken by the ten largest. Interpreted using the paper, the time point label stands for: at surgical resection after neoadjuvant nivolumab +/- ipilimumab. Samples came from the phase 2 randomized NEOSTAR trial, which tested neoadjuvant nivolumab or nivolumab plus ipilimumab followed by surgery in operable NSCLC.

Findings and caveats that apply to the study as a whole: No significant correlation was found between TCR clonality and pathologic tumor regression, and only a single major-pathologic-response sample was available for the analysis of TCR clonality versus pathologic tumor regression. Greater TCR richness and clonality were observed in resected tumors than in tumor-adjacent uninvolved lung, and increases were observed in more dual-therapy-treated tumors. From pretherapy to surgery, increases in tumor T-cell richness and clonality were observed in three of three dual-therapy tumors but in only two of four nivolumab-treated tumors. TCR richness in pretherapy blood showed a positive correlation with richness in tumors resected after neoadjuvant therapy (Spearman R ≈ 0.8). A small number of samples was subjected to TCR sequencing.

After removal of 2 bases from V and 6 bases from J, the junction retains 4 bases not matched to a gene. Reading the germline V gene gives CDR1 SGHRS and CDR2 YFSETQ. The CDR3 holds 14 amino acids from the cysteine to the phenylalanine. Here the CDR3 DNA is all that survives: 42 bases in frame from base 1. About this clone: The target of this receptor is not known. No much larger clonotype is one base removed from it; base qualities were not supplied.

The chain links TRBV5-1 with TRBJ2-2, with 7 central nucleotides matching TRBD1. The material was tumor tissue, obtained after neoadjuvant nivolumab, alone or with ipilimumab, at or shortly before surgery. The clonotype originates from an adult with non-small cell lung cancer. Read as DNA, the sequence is TGCGCCAGCAGCTTCGGGACAGCGTCCGGGGAGCTGTTTTTT. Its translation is CASSFGTASGELFF.